A single sample is the source of the 29 T cell receptor beta chains below, sequenced in a study of blood T cell repertoires in COVID-19. Sequencing used immunoSEQ multiplex PCR; TCRdb keeps in-frame clones, though not all of them. The repertoire has about 270,000 clones, over 75% of them found once; the top ten carry 13%. Sequencing used peripheral blood. These receptors were collected from a human donor in a cohort sampled during active COVID-19.

The chain carries TRBV3-1 (or the pseudogene TRBV3-2) and TRBJ1-6; D is uncertain. The CDR3 has 14 residues. Looked up from germline, CDR1 is LGHDT and CDR2 is YNNKEL (reference sequence). Between the trimmed V and J ends, which lost 0 bases and 10 bases, there was a span of 10 bases. The CDR3 is CASSQDVGSSPLHF. The DNA of the CDR3 is TGTGCCAGCAGCCAAGATGTGGGTAGCTCACCCCTCCACTTT.

This clone showed up just a few times. V usage is TRBV4-1 and J usage is TRBJ2-7; 13 positions match TRBD2. CDR1 is MGHRA and CDR2 is YSYEKL in the germline V gene. V lost 1 base and J lost 1; bases outside the gene matches: 4. CDR3 size: 17 residues. The CDR3 reads CASSQGWTSGSSYEQYF. CDR3 sequence (DNA): TGCGCCAGCAGCCAAGGATGGACTAGCGGGAGTTCCTACGAGCAGTACTTC.

The V gene is TRBV7-8, the J gene TRBJ2-2; 11 bases are shared with TRBD2. V lost 5 bases, J lost 1 base, and 9 bases stayed unmatched. The CDR3 is made up of 18 amino acids. Germline CDR1 and CDR2: SGHVS and FQNEAQ. CDR3 amino acids: CASSPERLAGKNTGELFF. The CDR3, as DNA: TGTGCCAGCAGCCCGGAGCGACTAGCGGGAAAGAACACCGGGGAGCTGTTTTTT.

The rearrangement links TRBV6-1 to TRBJ2-7; D remains unclear. V dropped 0 bases and J dropped 4 bases, with 13 bases sitting between them. Per the germline V gene, CDR1 is MNHNS and CDR2 is SASEGT. The CDR3 sequence is 15 residues long. In nucleotides, the CDR3 is TGTGCCAGCAGTGAAGCGTGGCAGAATAATTACGAGCAGTACTTC. This sequence encodes CASSEAWQNNYEQYF.

The chain is built from TRBV18 and TRBJ2-2; the match to TRBD1 covers 7 bases. The J segment lost 4 bases and the V segment lost 4 bases, leaving 12 bases of the junction unmatched. Germline V gives CDR1 KGHSH, CDR2 LQKENI. CDR3 length: 17 amino acids. The CDR3: CASSHLQGPTTTGELFF. The CDR3 DNA follows: TGTGCCAGCTCACACTTACAGGGGCCAACTACCACCGGGGAGCTGTTTTTT.

This chain joins TRBV18 and TRBJ2-1; no clear D. This CDR3 is built from 14 residues. V was cut by 4 bases and J by 5 bases, with 12 bases left in between. Germline V gene data show CDR1 as KGHSH and CDR2 as LQKENI. The DNA of the CDR3 is TGTGCCAGCTCACAGATATACCGGGACAATGAGCAGTTCTTC. This sequence encodes CASSQIYRDNEQFF.

The J gene is TRBJ2-7, the V gene TRBV3-1 (or the pseudogene TRBV3-2); D is possibly TRBD1 (6 bases). The CDR3 extends over 16 amino acids. CDR1 is LGHDT and CDR2 is YNNKEL in the germline V gene (reference sequence). V lost 2 bases and J lost 1, with 15 bases in between. The CDR3 here is CASSQLKGQTSYEQYF. The CDR3 nucleotides read TGTGCCAGCAGCCAACTTAAAGGACAGACGTCCTACGAGCAGTACTTC.

The V call is TRBV7-8, the J call TRBJ2-1; 7 bases match TRBD1. The CDR3 is made up of 15 amino acids. Trimming at V came to 2 bases and at J to 6 bases, leaving 7 bases not matched to a gene. Looked up from germline, CDR1 is SGHVS and CDR2 is FQNEAQ. CDR3 protein: CASSLSGQPLNEQFF. CDR3 sequence (DNA): TGTGCCAGCAGCTTATCGGGACAGCCTCTCAATGAGCAGTTCTTC.

This clone was detected once. CDR3 amino acids: CASHPSGSLYEQYF. CDR3 nucleotides: TGTGCCAGCCACCCCAGTGGGAGCCTCTACGAGCAGTACTTC. The chain links TRBV3-1 (or the pseudogene TRBV3-2) to TRBJ2-7, with D perhaps matching TRBD2 (5 bases). From germline, CDR1 is LGHDT and CDR2 YNNKEL (reference sequence). The CDR3 is 14 amino acids. V was shortened by 8 bases and J by 3 bases, with 17 bases between the two germline ends.

This clone was recorded a few times. V gene TRBV6-5 combines with J gene TRBJ2-2; TRBD2 matches at 13 bases. Germline lookup yields CDR1 MNHEY and CDR2 SVGAGI. The CDR3 loop spans 15 amino acids. V trimming: 6 bases; J trimming: 5 bases; junction bases outside the gene matches: 3. The CDR3, as DNA: TGTGCCAGCAGCAAGGGACTAGCGGGAACCGGGGAGCTGTTTTTT. Protein sequence: CASSKGLAGTGELFF.

The rearrangement joins TRBV12-5 to TRBJ2-1; D remains ambiguous. The CDR3 spans 12 residues. V lost 2 bases and J lost 5, with 4 bases in between. CDR1 LGHNT and CDR2 FRNRAP come from the germline V gene. The CDR3 sequence is CASGLYHNEQFF. The CDR3 DNA sequence: TGTGCTAGTGGTTTGTATCACAATGAGCAGTTCTTC.

The chain employs TRBV3-1 (or the pseudogene TRBV3-2) and TRBJ2-5; D call uncertain. Trimming took off 6 bases at V and 4 bases at J, with 6 bases between the two ends. Germline CDR1 reads LGHDT; CDR2 reads YNNKEL (reference sequence). The CDR3 totals 11 residues. This CDR3 reads CASRVGETQYF. The CDR3 bases are TGTGCCAGCAGAGTCGGAGAGACCCAGTACTTC.

The V and J genes are TRBV6-5 and TRBJ2-1, with 7 bases fitting TRBD2. The CDR3 is 13 residues long. Looked up from germline, CDR1 is MNHEY and CDR2 is SVGAGI. The V segment lost 6 bases and the J segment 7 bases; nucleotides outside the gene matches: 6. The CDR3 DNA follows: TGTGCCAGCAGCCCGTATAGCGGGAATGAGCAGTTCTTC. Its protein is CASSPYSGNEQFF.

The rearrangement joins TRBV3-1 (or the pseudogene TRBV3-2) to TRBJ1-4; TRBD1 is a possible D gene (6 bases). The CDR3 consists of 15 residues. Per germline, CDR1 LGHDT and CDR2 YNNKEL (reference sequence). Trimming took 4 bases from V and 5 from J, leaving 14 bases between them. The DNA of the CDR3 is TGTGCCAGCAGCCTACAACAGGGCGCCAATGAAAAACTGTTTTTT. Amino acids: CASSLQQGANEKLFF.

The CDR3 spells CASSPPFYQPQHF. The CDR3 DNA is TGTGCCAGCAGTCCCCCCTTTTATCAGCCCCAGCATTTT. This sequence joins TRBV28 and TRBJ1-5, with unresolved D. The CDR3 extends over 13 amino acids. Trimming took off 5 bases at V and 5 bases at J, with 10 bases between the two ends. CDR1 is MDHEN and CDR2 is SYDVKM in the germline V gene.

V gene TRBV19 combines with J gene TRBJ2-5; 7 positions agree with TRBD2. Germline V gene sequence: CDR1 LNHDA, CDR2 SQIVND (reference sequence). The trim removed 5 bases at V and 5 bases at J, leaving 14 bases unmatched. The CDR3 has 16 amino acids. CDR3 coding DNA: TGTGCCAGTAGTCAGGTTCCAGCGGGGCTAACGGAGACCCAGTACTTC. Encoded protein: CASSQVPAGLTETQYF.

The genes are TRBV6-5 and TRBJ2-7; 7 bases fit TRBD1. The length of the CDR3 is 13 residues. Germline V gene sequence: CDR1 MNHEY, CDR2 SVGAGI. Trimming at V came to 6 bases and at J to 7 bases, leaving 9 bases not matched to a gene. The CDR3 here is CASRKTGADEQYF. CDR3 DNA sequence: TGTGCCAGCAGAAAAACAGGGGCTGATGAGCAGTACTTC.

V is TRBV7-3 and J is TRBJ2-1; D gene unclear. Germline CDR1 is SGHTA and CDR2 is FQGTGA. Deletions cut 8 bases from V and 4 bases from J, with 3 bases between. This CDR3 has 10 residues. This CDR3 reads CASPYNEQFF. For the CDR3, the DNA is TGTGCCAGCCCGTACAATGAGCAGTTCTTC.

V gene TRBV6-1 combines with J gene TRBJ2-7; weak D call: TRBD2 (5 bases). With 4 bases removed from V and 0 bases from J, the gap between germline ends came to 16 bases. The CDR3 totals 16 residues. Germline CDR1 and CDR2: MNHNS and SASEGT. CDR3 residues: CASSAFGGPSSYEQYF. The CDR3 DNA reads as TGTGCCAGCAGTGCCTTTGGAGGCCCCTCCTCCTACGAGCAGTACTTC.

The V gene is TRBV7-8, the J gene TRBJ1-2; no reliable D call. CDR1 and CDR2 (germline): SGHVS, FQNEAQ. V lost 0 bases and J lost 13, with 18 bases in between. The CDR3 sequence is 14 residues long. The CDR3 sequence: CASSLATTQAKSTF. CDR3 nucleotides: TGTGCCAGCAGCTTAGCGACTACTCAGGCCAAGAGCACCTTC.

The chain carries TRBV6-4 and TRBJ2-1; 9 bases are shared with TRBD1. Trimming at V came to 2 bases and at J to 7 bases, leaving 6 bases not matched to a gene. The CDR3 is 15 residues long. CDR1 is MRHNA and CDR2 is SNTAGT in the germline V gene. The CDR3 sequence: CASSDLGTGKNEQFF. The CDR3 DNA follows: TGTGCCAGCAGTGACCTCGGGACAGGGAAAAATGAGCAGTTCTTC.

The chain is built from TRBV6-4 and TRBJ2-1, with unresolved D. The V end was cut by 2 bases, the J end by 7 bases, with 15 bases between. CDR3 length: 15 residues. Germline V gene sequence: CDR1 MRHNA, CDR2 SNTAGT. The CDR3 is CASSDNSPRSNEQFF. CDR3 DNA sequence: TGTGCCAGCAGTGACAATAGCCCGAGATCGAATGAGCAGTTCTTC.

V usage is TRBV18 and J usage is TRBJ2-7; 13 nucleotides match TRBD2. Germline-derived CDR1 and CDR2 are KGHSH and LQKENI. This CDR3 region has 16 residues. Trimming cost V 1 base and J 3 bases; bases outside gene matches: 3. CDR3 bases: TGTGCCAGCTCACCACGGACTAGCGGGAGCCTCTACGAGCAGTACTTC. Residues: CASSPRTSGSLYEQYF. The whole variable domain, remainder taken from reference TRBV18 and TRBJ2-7, is NAGVMQNPRHLVRRRGQEARLRCSPMKGHSHVYWYRQLPEEGLKFMVYLQKENIIDESGMPKERFSAEFPKEGPSILRIQQVVRGDSAAYFCASSPRTSGSLYEQYFGPGTRLTVT.

The chain uses TRBV18 and TRBJ2-1; D is possibly TRBD1 (6 bases). The V gene's germline CDR1 is KGHSH and CDR2 LQKENI. The CDR3 is made up of 14 amino acids. Trimming took off 8 bases at V and 2 bases at J, with 13 bases between the two ends. The DNA of the CDR3 is TGTGCCAGCCTAGGGGACACCGCCTACAATGAGCAGTTCTTC. This gives the protein CASLGDTAYNEQFF.

In its sample, this clone ranks as medium-sized (0.01 to 0.1%). This sample also contains other DNA sequences that code for the same CDR3. The V and J genes are TRBV9 and TRBJ2-1; D perhaps matches TRBD2 (5 bases). The CDR3 covers 13 residues. Per germline, CDR1 SGDLS and CDR2 YYNGEE. V was pared by 1 base and J by 3 bases, with 5 bases between. The CDR3 nucleotides read TGTGCCAGCAGCGTACGGGACTACAATGAGCAGTTCTTC. It yields the protein CASSVRDYNEQFF.

This rearrangement joins TRBV11-2 to TRBJ2-3; 8 bases map to TRBD2. V dropped 5 bases and J dropped 4; count of bases not matched to a gene: 11. The germline V gene encodes CDR1 SGHAT and CDR2 FQNNGV. The length of the CDR3 is 16 residues. CDR3 amino acids: CASSAPGLENPDTQYF. CDR3 sequence (DNA): TGTGCCAGCAGCGCGCCGGGACTAGAGAATCCAGATACGCAGTATTTT.

The rearrangement uses TRBV9 and TRBJ2-2, with D maybe TRBD2 (7 bases). The CDR3 is 17 amino acids. Germline CDR1 reads SGDLS; CDR2 reads YYNGEE. Trimming stripped 3 bases from V and 1 base from J, with 16 bases between. The CDR3 sequence: CASSGGGLAENTGELFF. In DNA form, the CDR3 reads TGTGCCAGCAGCGGAGGGGGGCTAGCGGAGAACACCGGGGAGCTGTTTTTT.

The J gene is TRBJ1-6, the V gene TRBV18; tentative D call: TRBD1 (5 bases). Germline assignment: CDR1 KGHSH and CDR2 LQKENI. CDR3 length equals 13 residues. Trimming left V 2 bases short and J 7 bases short, with 6 bases between. The CDR3 coding sequence is TGTGCCAGCTCACCAGGGGCGAATTCACCCCTCCACTTT. Encoded protein: CASSPGANSPLHF.

This chain connects TRBV4-3 to TRBJ2-1; 8 bases fit TRBD2. Looked up from germline, CDR1 is LGHNA and CDR2 is YSLEER. V was pared by 1 base and J by 8 bases, with 4 bases of the junction left unmatched. The CDR3 runs 14 residues. CDR3 bases: TGCGCCAGCAGCCAAGGACTAGCGAGTTATGAGCAGTTCTTC. Its protein is CASSQGLASYEQFF.